A single sample is the source of the 15 T cell receptor beta chains below, sequenced in a study of T cells after yellow fever vaccination. Via MiXCR, TCRdb re-called the 5' RACE reads, giving one row per CDR3 protein. The sample has hundreds of thousands of distinct CDR3 sequences; approximately 6% are singletons. The starting material was PBMCs, obtained 5 days after the yellow fever booster vaccination. The receptors were sampled from a man aged 25 to 40 who received the YFV17D yellow fever vaccine.

This chain connects TRBV4-3 to TRBJ2-7; D is undetermined. This CDR3 is built from 15 residues. In germline, CDR1 is LGHNA, CDR2 YSLEER. The V end was cut by 0 bases, the J end by 3 bases, with 12 bases between. The CDR3 spells CASSQDSYYDYEQYF. The CDR3 DNA reads as TGCGCCAGCAGCCAAGATTCCTACTACGACTACGAGCAGTACTTC.

This clonotype appeared many times. V and J are TRBV12-3 or TRBV12-4 and TRBJ2-5, with D possibly matching TRBD1 (6 bases). V was cut by 5 bases and J by 3 bases, with 13 bases left in between. There are 14 residues in the CDR3. CDR3 nucleotide sequence: TGTGCCAGCAGTCCCGGGACACTTAAAGAGACCCAGTACTTC. Translation gives CASSPGTLKETQYF.

The chain employs TRBV7-2 and TRBJ2-7; D tentatively fits TRBD1 or TRBD2 (6 bases each). CDR3 length equals 14 residues. Germline assignment: CDR1 SGHTA and CDR2 FQGNSA. Trimming pared 8 bases from V and 0 bases from J, leaving 14 bases between. CDR3 nucleotide sequence: TGTGCCAGCCGCCCCGGGGGCGTCTCCTACGAGCAGTACTTC. This sequence encodes CASRPGGVSYEQYF.

This rearrangement joins TRBV7-9 to TRBJ2-2, with TRBD1 as a possible D gene (7 bases). Germline loops: CDR1 SEHNR, CDR2 FQNEAQ (reference sequence). Trimming took off 6 bases at V and 6 bases at J, with 20 bases between the two ends. The CDR3 totals 16 residues. The DNA of the CDR3 is TGTGCCAGCAGTCTCGATTTTACAGGGGAGGCCGGGGAGCTGTTTTTT. Translating gives CASSLDFTGEAGELFF. The variable domain in full, completed from reference TRBV7-9 and TRBJ2-2, reads DTGVSQNPRHKITKRGQNVTFRCDPISEHNRLYWYRQTLGQGPEFLTYFQNEAQLEKSRLLSDRFSAERPKGSFSTLEIQRTEQGDSAMYLCASSLDFTGEAGELFFGEGSRLTVL.

This clonotype was found a few times. The chain joins TRBV4-3 to TRBJ1-5; no reliable D call. The CDR3 is made up of 14 amino acids. V was clipped by 0 bases and J by 7 bases, with 10 bases between them. Germline V gene sequence: CDR1 LGHNA, CDR2 YSLEER. The CDR3 region is CASSQERAGQPQHF. CDR3 DNA: TGCGCCAGCAGCCAAGAGAGGGCCGGGCAGCCCCAGCATTTT.

This clonotype was seen at least ten times. This chain links TRBV11-2 with TRBJ2-7; 9 bases agree with TRBD1. CDR3 length: 15 amino acids. With V trimmed by 5 bases and J by 3 bases, 8 bases remained unmatched. Per the germline V gene, CDR1 is SGHAT and CDR2 is FQNNGV. CDR3 amino acids: CASSRTTGGSYEQYF. Here the CDR3 DNA reads TGTGCCAGCAGCCGCACTACAGGGGGCAGCTACGAGCAGTACTTC. The full variable domain, in which reference TRBV11-2 and TRBJ2-7 provide the parts outside the CDR3, is EAGVAQSPRYKIIEKRQSVAFWCNPISGHATLYWYQQILGQGPKLLIQFQNNGVVDDSQLPKDRFSAERLKGVDSTLKIQPAKLEDSAVYLCASSRTTGGSYEQYFGPGTRLTVT.

V gene TRBV28 combines with J gene TRBJ2-7; D perhaps matches TRBD1 (6 bases). Trimming took off 6 bases at V and 0 bases at J, with 12 bases between the two ends. Per the germline V gene, CDR1 is MDHEN and CDR2 is SYDVKM. This CDR3 is 14 amino acids long. CDR3: CASRQGLVSYEQYF. In DNA form, the CDR3 reads TGTGCCAGCAGACAGGGATTGGTCTCCTACGAGCAGTACTTC.

There are a few counts of this clonotype. The rearrangement joins TRBV4-3 to TRBJ2-2; D is ambiguous. CDR1 and CDR2 from the germline V gene are LGHNA and YSLEER. V lost 1 base and J lost 3, with 15 bases in between. The length of the CDR3 is 17 residues. CDR3 sequence (DNA): TGCGCCAGCAGCCAAGCCCCGACGGGCACGTACACCGGGGAGCTGTTTTTT. As protein: CASSQAPTGTYTGELFF.

The chain joins TRBV12-3 or TRBV12-4 to TRBJ2-7; possibly TRBD1 for D (5 bases). CDR3 length equals 12 residues. V was clipped by 3 bases and J by 6 bases, with 9 bases between them. The CDR3 DNA reads TGTGCCAGCAGTTTTTCCAGGGCCGAGCAGTACTTC. Translation: CASSFSRAEQYF.

This clonotype was detected ten times or more. The genes are TRBV10-1 and TRBJ2-1; 9 bases are shared with TRBD1. Germline V gene lookup returns CDR1 WNHNN and CDR2 SYGVQD (reference sequence). CDR3 length: 15 residues. V shed 4 bases and J 11 bases; nucleotides not matched to a gene: 12. The CDR3 is CASSAGTGTLNKQFF. The CDR3 bases are TGCGCCAGCAGTGCCGGGACAGGGACCTTAAATAAGCAGTTCTTC.

With respect to this clonotype: Sequence at one end of the junction differs from germline and may be a read error. The gene calls are TRBV20-1 and TRBJ2-3; 12 positions match TRBD2. The CDR3 is 16 residues long. From germline, CDR1 is DFQATT and CDR2 SNEGSKA (reference sequence). The CDR3, as DNA: TGCTGTGCTAGAGATGTCCGGACTAGCGGGAAAGATACGCAGTATTTT. Encoded protein: CCARDVRTSGKDTQYF.

In this sample, this clonotype turned up a few times. The genes are TRBV25-1 and TRBJ2-7; D might be TRBD1 (5 bases). The CDR3 totals 12 residues. Germline V lookup: CDR1 MGHDK, CDR2 SYGVNS. V lost 9 bases and J lost 4, with 13 bases in between. The CDR3 DNA follows: TGTGCCAGTGGGTGGACAAAATACGAGCAGTACTTC. Encoded protein: CASGWTKYEQYF.

This chain joins TRBV12-3 or TRBV12-4 and TRBJ2-1, with TRBD2 matching over 9 bases. The CDR3 sequence is 13 residues long. The trim removed 6 bases at V and 8 bases at J, leaving 5 bases unmatched. Here the CDR3 DNA reads TGTGCCAGCAGCAGGGGACTAGCCTATGAGCAGTTCTTC. It yields the protein CASSRGLAYEQFF.

The rearrangement uses TRBV12-3 or TRBV12-4 and TRBJ2-1; 7 bases agree with TRBD2. The length of the CDR3 is 15 residues. Trimming at V came to 6 bases and at J to 9 bases, leaving 14 bases not matched to a gene. The CDR3 DNA is TGTGCCAGCAGAGAGGCGCTAGCGGCGGAAGGTGAGCAGTTCTTC. Translated: CASREALAAEGEQFF.

The chain joins TRBV4-3 to TRBJ1-1; D uncertain. The CDR3 spans 16 residues. The ends were cut back, 6 bases at V and 0 bases at J, with 17 bases in the middle. Germline V gene sequence: CDR1 LGHNA, CDR2 YSLEER. CDR3 loop: CASRSTTPGLNTEAFF. The CDR3 DNA is TGCGCCAGCAGATCCACAACTCCGGGCCTGAACACTGAAGCTTTCTTT.